The sequence of this T cell receptor (beta chain) was determined in a study of cytomegalovirus exposure and HLA in healthy donors. Whole-study findings and limits: Researchers reported that three CMV-associated chains were confirmed in vitro as CMV antigen-specific. TCR beta V- and J-gene trimming, according to a later analysis, was linked to a missense DCLRE1C variant. TCR beta V segments were, for the most part, productive about 87% or about 30% of the time in an earlier analysis. Clonal expansion was found to be greater in HLA-associated TCR beta chains than in equally common others in a later analysis.

With regard to this clone: Antigen specificity is unknown.

PCR used 60 Vbeta primers and 13 Jbeta primers. Assay: immunoSEQ multiplex PCR; the TCRdb copy retains only in-frame clones and omits some. The data contain about 120,000 clones, roughly a sixth of them singletons. Germline lookup yields CDR1 LGHNA and CDR2 YNFKEQ. This CDR3 is 15 amino acids long. The ends lost 4 bases at V and 8 bases at J; junction bases unmatched: 13. This receptor was taken from a female donor in good health and CMV-seropositive. V is TRBV4-2 and J is TRBJ1-1; 7 positions match TRBD1. The sequenced sample consisted of PBMCs. CDR3 amino acids: CASSLSGTGELEAFF. CDR3 nucleotide sequence: TGTGCCAGCAGCCTAAGCGGTACAGGGGAGCTGGAAGCTTTCTTT.